This entry lists 19 T cell receptor beta chains sequenced from one sample in a study of Ad26.COV2.S vaccination and SARS-CoV-2 variants. Treatment reported: roughly 19 received Ad26.COV2.S at low or high dose, single or two shots; several received placebo; per-sample allocation not given. The study sampled participants on day 63 after the first vaccine or placebo injection. Repertoires were generated with immunoSEQ multiplex PCR, while TCRdb's copy carries only in-frame clones and drops some. Of a few hundred thousand clones listed, around 90% are singletons. The sequences come from peripheral blood, collected in a trial of Ad26.COV2.S vaccine versus placebo. The source of these receptors is a person aged 18-60 years who received the Ad26.COV2.S COVID-19 vaccine or a placebo.

V gene TRBV6-5 combines with J gene TRBJ1-1; D uncertain. Germline CDR1 is MNHEY and CDR2 is SVGAGI. The ends were cut back, 5 bases at V and 0 bases at J, with 13 bases in the middle. This CDR3 has 15 residues. In nucleotides, the CDR3 is TGTGCCAGCAGTCCTGAGACAAGTATGAACACTGAAGCTTTCTTT. It specifies CASSPETSMNTEAFF.

This clone turned up a few times. The rearrangement joins TRBV2 to TRBJ2-5; 9 bases are a match to TRBD2. J lost 4 bases, V lost 3 bases, and 6 bases had no gene match. Germline CDR1 SNHLY, CDR2 FYNNEI. CDR3 length equals 15 residues. CDR3 loop: CASSEVAGEVETQYF. DNA of the CDR3: TGTGCCAGCAGTGAGGTAGCGGGAGAGGTAGAGACCCAGTACTTC.

The gene calls are TRBV5-6 and TRBJ1-1, with D possibly TRBD1 on 6 matching bases. Trimming pared 3 bases from V and 2 bases from J, leaving 14 bases between. Looked up from germline, CDR1 is SGHDT and CDR2 is YYEEEE. CDR3 size: 15 residues. CDR3 nucleotide sequence: TGTGCCAGCAGCTGGGGGGGCTTCGGTAACACTGAAGCTTTCTTT. It specifies CASSWGGFGNTEAFF. The variable domain in full, completed from reference TRBV5-6 and TRBJ1-1, reads DAGVTQSPTHLIKTRGQQVTLRCSPKSGHDTVSWYQQALGQGPQFIFQYYEEEERQRGNFPDRFSGHQFPNYSSELNVNALLLGDSALYLCASSWGGFGNTEAFFGQGTRLTVV.

The chain recombines TRBV6-5 with TRBJ1-2; D is undetermined. This CDR3 is built from 14 residues. Germline lookup yields CDR1 MNHEY and CDR2 SVGAGI. V lost 2 bases and J 11 bases, leaving 18 bases between the germline ends. The CDR3 here is CASSYGGSGTIYTF. CDR3 in DNA: TGTGCCAGCAGTTACGGCGGATCGGGAACCATATACACCTTC.

The gene calls are TRBV7-9 and TRBJ1-2; D remains unclear. Germline V gene data show CDR1 as SEHNR and CDR2 as FQNEAQ (reference sequence). The CDR3 contains 12 residues. The CDR3: CASEEDYYGYTF. CDR3 coding DNA: TGTGCTAGCGAGGAGGACTACTATGGCTACACCTTC.

The table lists this clone with many counts. V is TRBV7-2 and J is TRBJ2-1; D unresolved. Germline V gene lookup returns CDR1 SGHTA and CDR2 FQGNSA. The CDR3 totals 13 residues. V lost 1 base and J lost 6, with 7 bases in between. The CDR3 bases are TGTGCCAGCAGCTTAGGACTCGCCAATGAGCAGTTCTTC. Its translation is CASSLGLANEQFF.

The chain uses TRBV7-8 and TRBJ1-5; D remains unclear. Germline-derived CDR1 and CDR2 are SGHVS and FQNEAQ. The CDR3 totals 17 residues. V was shortened by 2 bases and J by 0 bases, with 14 bases between the two germline ends. The CDR3 region has the DNA TGTGCCAGCAGCTTATTTGTCCGGGAGAGTAGCAATCAGCCCCAGCATTTT. Translated, it gives CASSLFVRESSNQPQHF.

As for this clone: Germline is not matched at one junction end, which may reflect a read error. CDR3 nucleotide sequence: TGTGCTAGCAGCGTCGGACTAGCGGGGGTGAATGAGCAGTTCTTC. Translated: CASSVGLAGVNEQFF. The chain employs TRBV7-7 and TRBJ2-1; 13 bases map to TRBD2. This CDR3 has 15 amino acids. Germline values: CDR1 SSHAT, CDR2 FNYEAQ (reference sequence). The full variable domain, rest sourced from reference TRBV7-7 and TRBJ2-1, is GAGVSQSPRYKVTKRGQDVTLRCDPISSHATLYWYQQALGQGPEFLTYFNYEAQPDKSGLPSDRFSAERPEGSISTLTIQRTEQRDSAMYRCASSVGLAGVNEQFFGPGTRLTVL.

This clone was counted once. This chain uses TRBV5-1 with TRBJ1-3, with TRBD1 identical over 7 bases. Germline values: CDR1 SGHRS, CDR2 YFSETQ. The CDR3 is 15 amino acids. J lost 3 bases, V lost 0 bases, and 3 bases had no gene match. CDR3 nucleotides: TGCGCCAGCAGCTTGGGGGGGACAGATGGAAACACCATATATTTT. It encodes CASSLGGTDGNTIYF.

This chain uses TRBV19 with TRBJ1-1; 7 nucleotides align to TRBD1. From germline, CDR1 is LNHDA and CDR2 SQIVND (reference sequence). Trimming at V came to 6 bases and at J to 1 base, leaving 5 bases not matched to a gene. This CDR3 has 14 amino acids. The CDR3 DNA reads as TGTGCCAGTAGAACAGGACAGGCGAACACTGAAGCTTTCTTT. It specifies CASRTGQANTEAFF.

The chain recombines TRBV7-9 with TRBJ1-1, with a possible D match to TRBD1 (5 bases). From germline, CDR1 is SEHNR and CDR2 FQNEAQ (reference sequence). The CDR3 contains 14 residues. The V and J ends lost 0 bases and 4 bases respectively, with 9 bases between them. The CDR3 loop reads CASSLAGQATEAFF. CDR3 DNA: TGTGCCAGCAGCTTAGCGGGGCAGGCCACTGAAGCTTTCTTT.

The J gene is TRBJ2-5, the V gene TRBV3-1 (or the pseudogene TRBV3-2), with a possible D match to TRBD2 (5 bases). CDR3 length: 12 residues. Trimming stripped 10 bases from V and 2 bases from J, with 11 bases between. Germline V gene lookup returns CDR1 LGHDT and CDR2 YNNKEL (reference sequence). The DNA of the CDR3 is TGTGCCACAGGACTGACACAAGAGACCCAGTACTTC. Protein: CATGLTQETQYF.

The V gene is TRBV19, the J gene TRBJ2-7, with 7 bases lining up with TRBD1. Germline V gives CDR1 LNHDA, CDR2 SQIVND (reference sequence). V was pared by 9 bases and J by 3 bases, with 8 bases of the junction left unmatched. This CDR3 is 13 amino acids long. The CDR3 bases are TGTGCCAGCCGCGCGGACAGGAGCTACGAGCAGTACTTC. It yields the protein CASRADRSYEQYF.

This rearrangement joins TRBV7-2 to TRBJ2-1, with 7 bases aligning to TRBD1. The CDR3 has 16 residues. The junction had 10 bases not matched to a gene; V was cut back by 0 bases and J by 8 bases. The germline V gene encodes CDR1 SGHTA and CDR2 FQGNSA. CDR3 protein: CASSLAGTPRGYEQFF. DNA for the CDR3: TGTGCCAGCAGCTTAGCGGGTACCCCCAGGGGGTATGAGCAGTTCTTC.

The V gene is TRBV10-3, the J gene TRBJ1-1, with a weak D call TRBD1 (5 bases). The CDR3 extends over 18 amino acids. Germline CDR1 ENHRY, CDR2 SYGVKD. Trimming shortened V by 2 bases and J by 4 bases, and 23 bases separated the two germline ends. The CDR3 coding sequence is TGTGCCATCAGTGAGGATCTCGGGGCACTAGTACTTTTCACTGAAGCTTTCTTT. As protein: CAISEDLGALVLFTEAFF.

This sequence joins TRBV19 and TRBJ2-7, with 8 bases identical to TRBD1. From germline, CDR1 is LNHDA and CDR2 SQIVND (reference sequence). CDR3 length equals 14 residues. Germline trimming cut 5 bases from V and 4 bases from J; bases unmatched to any gene: 7. The CDR3 here is CASSQQGAQYEQYF. The CDR3 nucleotides read TGTGCCAGTAGTCAGCAGGGGGCACAGTACGAGCAGTACTTC. Full variable domain (outside the CDR3, taken from reference TRBV19 and TRBJ2-7): DGGITQSPKYLFRKEGQNVTLSCEQNLNHDAMYWYRQDPGQGLRLIYYSQIVNDFQKGDIAEGYSVSREKKESFPLTVTSAQKNPTAFYLCASSQQGAQYEQYFGPGTRLTVT.

The chain links TRBV2 to TRBJ2-3; 7 nucleotides match TRBD2. The CDR3 has 15 residues. Germline V CDR1 and CDR2: SNHLY, FYNNEI. The V segment lost 4 bases and the J segment 0 bases; nucleotides outside the gene matches: 4. CDR3 amino acids: CASSGSGASTDTQYF. In DNA form, the CDR3 reads TGTGCCAGCAGTGGGAGCGGGGCCAGCACAGATACGCAGTATTTT.

In this sample, this clone turned up a few times. The chain combines TRBV7-3 with TRBJ2-3; 9 bases are shared with TRBD2. V shed 2 bases and J 6 bases; nucleotides not matched to a gene: 3. The germline gives CDR1 SGHTA, CDR2 FQGTGA. The CDR3 has 14 residues. The chain's CDR3 is CASSLGLAGDTQYF. The CDR3 DNA reads TGTGCCAGCAGCTTAGGTCTAGCGGGGGATACGCAGTATTTT.

The V gene is TRBV11-3, the J gene TRBJ2-5; no reliable D call. The CDR3 totals 13 residues. Germline CDR1 and CDR2: SGHNT and YENEEA. Trimming pared 3 bases from V and 0 bases from J, leaving 5 bases between. CDR3 in DNA: TGTGCCAGCAGCTTTATGTACCAAGAGACCCAGTACTTC. Translation: CASSFMYQETQYF. Full variable domain (missing parts from reference TRBV11-3 and TRBJ2-5): EAGVVQSPRYKIIEKKQPVAFWCNPISGHNTLYWYLQNLGQGPELLIRYENEEAVDDSQLPKDRFSAERLKGVDSTLKIQPAELGDSAVYLCASSFMYQETQYFGPGTRLLVL.